One sample yielded the 6 T cell receptor beta chains listed below, sequenced in a study of T cell responses to AZD1222 COVID-19 vaccine. Repertoires were generated with immunoSEQ multiplex PCR, while TCRdb's copy carries only in-frame clones and drops some. The table has some 99,000 clones, approximately 91% seen once. The specimen was peripheral blood, collected on day 0 of AZD1222 vaccination. All receptors come from an adult in good health.

The rearrangement joins TRBV5-4 to TRBJ1-1, with D possibly being TRBD1 (6 bases). The CDR3 loop spans 15 amino acids. Germline CDR1 SGHNT, CDR2 YYREEE (reference sequence). V shed 0 bases and J shed 0 bases, with 9 bases lying between them. In DNA, the CDR3 is TGTGCCAGCAGCTTGGGGGGGCAGATGAACACTGAAGCTTTCTTT. It codes for CASSLGGQMNTEAFF. Using reference TRBV5-4 and TRBJ1-1 for the parts outside the CDR3, the full variable domain is ETGVTQSPTHLIKTRGQQVTLRCSSQSGHNTVSWYQQALGQGPQFIFQYYREEENGRGNFPPRFSGLQFPNYSSELNVNALELDDSALYLCASSLGGQMNTEAFFGQGTRLTVV.

This sequence joins TRBV2 and TRBJ1-2; D gene ambiguous. This CDR3 comprises 10 residues. Germline-derived CDR1 and CDR2 are SNHLY and FYNNEI. Trimming shortened V by 7 bases and J by 7 bases, and 7 bases separated the two germline ends. CDR3 coding DNA: TGTGCCAGCACCGGGGTTGGCTACACCTTC. Protein: CASTGVGYTF.

The chain is built from TRBV6-4 and TRBJ2-7; D is undetermined. The CDR3 length is 15 residues. Trimming took 2 bases from V and 2 from J, leaving 13 bases between them. Germline CDR1 and CDR2: MRHNA and SNTAGT. The CDR3 spells CASSDPVGIPYEQYV. CDR3 DNA: TGTGCCAGCAGTGACCCGGTGGGGATTCCCTACGAGCAGTACGTC.

The chain is built from TRBV7-2 and TRBJ2-2, with a possible D match to TRBD1 (5 bases). The CDR3 is made up of 14 amino acids. Trimming removed 5 bases at V and 5 bases at J, with 12 bases between. In germline, CDR1 is SGHTA, CDR2 FQGNSA. The CDR3 DNA reads as TGTGCCAGCAGCGCAACCAGGGTTACCGGGGAGCTGTTTTTT. The encoded protein is CASSATRVTGELFF.

The chain joins TRBV27 to TRBJ2-1, with D possibly being TRBD2 (6 bases). In germline, CDR1 is MNHEY, CDR2 SMNVEV (reference sequence). This CDR3 contains 15 residues. V was cut by 8 bases and J by 2 bases, with 16 bases left in between. The CDR3 sequence: CASVSGLAPYNEQFF. The CDR3 DNA sequence: TGTGCCAGCGTCTCGGGGCTAGCGCCCTACAATGAGCAGTTCTTC.

This clone appeared once. The chain uses TRBV25-1 and TRBJ2-1; TRBD1 might be the D (6 bases). Germline V CDR1 and CDR2: MGHDK, SYGVNS. Trimming cost V 6 bases and J 10 bases, with 16 bases left between them. This CDR3 has 13 amino acids. CDR3 region: CASSEPLRGEQFF. In DNA, the CDR3 is TGTGCCAGCAGCGAACCCCTGAGGGGGGAGCAGTTCTTC.